This T cell receptor (beta chain) is drawn from a study of T cells in Graves' hyperthyroidism and ophthalmopathy. Authors of the study amplified TCR beta CDR3 regions from RNA transcripts. HTBI primers were used for first-round RT-PCR of the TCR CDR3. TCRdb redid the calling of the multiplex PCR reads with MiXCR, one entry per CDR3 protein. The sample holds around 600,000 distinct CDR3 sequences, 12% to 15% seen once. Germline V gene lookup returns CDR1 SEHNR and CDR2 FQNEAQ (reference sequence). Trimming took 1 base from V and 0 from J, leaving 10 bases between them. The CDR3 length is 16 residues. The table lists this clonotype with many counts.

The V gene is TRBV7-9, the J gene TRBJ2-1; no clear D. The sequencing sample was made of blood. This clonotype was sampled from a woman between 18 and 29 years old with Graves' ophthalmopathy. Written as DNA, the CDR3 is TGTGCCAGCAGCTTAGTGACTGGGGACTCCTACAATGAGCAGTTCTTC. It codes for CASSLVTGDSYNEQFF.